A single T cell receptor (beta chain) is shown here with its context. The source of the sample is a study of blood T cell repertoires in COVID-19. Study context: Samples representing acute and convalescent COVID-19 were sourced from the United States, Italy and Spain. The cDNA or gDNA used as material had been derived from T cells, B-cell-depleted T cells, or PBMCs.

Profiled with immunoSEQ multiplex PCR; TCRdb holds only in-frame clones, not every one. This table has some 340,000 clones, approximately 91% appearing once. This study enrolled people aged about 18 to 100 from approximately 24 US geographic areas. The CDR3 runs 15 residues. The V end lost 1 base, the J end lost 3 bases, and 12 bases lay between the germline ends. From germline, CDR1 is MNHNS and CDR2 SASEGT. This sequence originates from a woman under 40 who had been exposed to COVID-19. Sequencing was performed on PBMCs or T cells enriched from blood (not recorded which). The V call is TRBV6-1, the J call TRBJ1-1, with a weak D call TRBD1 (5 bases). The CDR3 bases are TGTGCCAGCAGTGAAGTGTCGACAGCTTACACTGAAGCTTTCTTT. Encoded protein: CASSEVSTAYTEAFF.